The 12 T cell receptor beta chains below all came from one sample that was sequenced in a study of T cell repertoires in cytomegalovirus infection. TCRdb re-analysed the reads in MiXCR, keeping a single row per CDR3 protein. The sample has 740,000 or so distinct CDR3 sequences, roughly a third seen once. Sequenced material: PBMCs. These receptors came from a human donor in good health (CMV status not recorded). Some clones in this sample may be carry-over from other donors' samples.

This clonotype was observed a handful of times. The chain links TRBV28 to TRBJ1-2, with D unresolved. CDR1 and CDR2 from the germline V gene are MDHEN and SYDVKM. The CDR3 spans 15 residues. V was trimmed by 7 bases and J by 0 bases, leaving 15 bases between them. The DNA of the CDR3 is TGTGCCAGCATCTCCGCAGGAATCCCTAACTATGGCTACACCTTC. It is translated as CASISAGIPNYGYTF.

The count of this clonotype is one. The chain employs TRBV7-8 and TRBJ1-6; D not resolved. Germline V gene sequence: CDR1 SGHVS, CDR2 FQNEAQ. Deletions cut 5 bases from V and 8 bases from J, with 10 bases between. The CDR3 spans 13 residues. DNA of the CDR3: TGTGCCAGCAGCCGCAATAGGTATTCACCCCTCCACTTT. Its translation is CASSRNRYSPLHF.

V is TRBV5-1 and J is TRBJ2-6, with 9 nucleotides matching TRBD1. The CDR3 extends over 17 amino acids. CDR1 SGHRS and CDR2 YFSETQ come from the germline V gene. Germline trimming cut 6 bases from V and 0 bases from J; bases unmatched to any gene: 7. CDR3 in amino acids: CASTRTGDNSGANVLTF. The CDR3 coding sequence is TGCGCCAGCACCCGGACAGGGGATAACTCTGGGGCCAACGTCCTGACTTTC.

The gene calls are TRBV4-1 and TRBJ2-7; a weak D match, TRBD2 (6 bases). CDR3 length: 15 residues. V dropped 1 base and J dropped 6 bases, with 16 bases sitting between them. Per germline, CDR1 MGHRA and CDR2 YSYEKL. Here the CDR3 reads CASSQAYGGIGEQYF. As DNA, the CDR3 is TGCGCCAGCAGCCAAGCGTATGGGGGGATCGGCGAGCAGTACTTC.

This clonotype came up once. The junction does not match germline at one end; this may be a read error. The J gene is TRBJ1-2, the V gene TRBV19; 7 positions match TRBD1. CDR3 size: 14 residues. CDR1 and CDR2 from the germline V gene are LNHDA and SQIVND (reference sequence). Here the CDR3 reads CAISTPGTAYGYTF. DNA for the CDR3: TGTGCCATTAGTACCCCCGGGACAGCTTATGGCTACACCTTC.

This clonotype showed up just a few times. The chain's CDR3 is CASSLLYWDRGHTEAFF. DNA for the CDR3: TGTGCCAGCAGCTTACTTTATTGGGACAGGGGGCACACTGAAGCTTTCTTT. This sequence joins TRBV7-8 and TRBJ1-1; 12 bases map to TRBD1. Trimming at V came to 2 bases and at J to 3 bases, leaving 7 bases not matched to a gene. The CDR3 covers 17 residues. CDR1 is SGHVS and CDR2 is FQNEAQ in the germline V gene.

The genes are TRBV19 and TRBJ1-1; D call uncertain. V lost 4 bases to trimming and J lost 1 base, with 10 bases between them. The CDR3 consists of 14 residues. Germline assignment: CDR1 LNHDA and CDR2 SQIVND (reference sequence). The CDR3 nucleotides read TGTGCCAGTAGTACCGGACCGTGGAACACTGAAGCTTTCTTT. This translates into CASSTGPWNTEAFF.

This clonotype has just a few counts. The rearrangement uses TRBV20-1 and TRBJ1-2; TRBD1 agrees at 9 bases. V gave up 6 bases and J gave up 5 bases; unmatched junction bases: 7. The CDR3 loop spans 13 amino acids. The germline gives CDR1 DFQATT, CDR2 SNEGSKA (reference sequence). CDR3 DNA sequence: TGCAGTGCAACGGACAGGGGCGGATATGGCTACACCTTC. Residues: CSATDRGGYGYTF.

The V and J genes are TRBV11-2 and TRBJ2-2; 12 bases fit TRBD2. Trimming removed 5 bases from V and 0 bases from J; junction bases left unmatched: 16. CDR1 is SGHAT, CDR2 FQNNGV, per germline. CDR3 size: 21 residues. The CDR3 DNA reads as TGTGCCAGCAGCCTTGAAAAGAGTACTAGCGGGGGGAACTCGAACACCGGGGAGCTGTTTTTT. This sequence encodes CASSLEKSTSGGNSNTGELFF.

This rearrangement joins TRBV27 to TRBJ1-4; 10 bases map to TRBD1. This CDR3 spans 15 amino acids. Germline CDR1 is MNHEY and CDR2 is SMNVEV (reference sequence). Trimming cost V 8 bases and J 7 bases; bases outside gene matches: 10. CDR3 sequence: CASGGLGQGFEKLFF. In nucleotides, the CDR3 is TGTGCCAGCGGAGGTTTGGGACAGGGGTTTGAAAAACTGTTTTTT.

J is TRBJ2-7 and V is TRBV11-2, with D unclear. Trimming shortened V by 3 bases and J by 5 bases, and 8 bases separated the two germline ends. Per the germline V gene, CDR1 is SGHAT and CDR2 is FQNNGV. CDR3 length equals 12 residues. In DNA form, the CDR3 reads TGTGCCAGCAGCTTTTGGGCCCACGAGCAGTACTTC. Encoded protein: CASSFWAHEQYF. The whole variable domain, remainder taken from reference TRBV11-2 and TRBJ2-7, is EAGVAQSPRYKIIEKRQSVAFWCNPISGHATLYWYQQILGQGPKLLIQFQNNGVVDDSQLPKDRFSAERLKGVDSTLKIQPAKLEDSAVYLCASSFWAHEQYFGPGTRLTVT.

This chain joins TRBV5-1 and TRBJ2-7; 10 nucleotides match TRBD1. The CDR3 spans 15 residues. Trimming took 4 bases from V and 3 from J; bases not matched to a gene: 7. The germline V gene encodes CDR1 SGHRS and CDR2 YFSETQ. The CDR3 DNA sequence: TGCGCCAGCAGCGTTGCCCGGACAGGGGGCTACGAGCAGTACTTC. This translates into CASSVARTGGYEQYF.